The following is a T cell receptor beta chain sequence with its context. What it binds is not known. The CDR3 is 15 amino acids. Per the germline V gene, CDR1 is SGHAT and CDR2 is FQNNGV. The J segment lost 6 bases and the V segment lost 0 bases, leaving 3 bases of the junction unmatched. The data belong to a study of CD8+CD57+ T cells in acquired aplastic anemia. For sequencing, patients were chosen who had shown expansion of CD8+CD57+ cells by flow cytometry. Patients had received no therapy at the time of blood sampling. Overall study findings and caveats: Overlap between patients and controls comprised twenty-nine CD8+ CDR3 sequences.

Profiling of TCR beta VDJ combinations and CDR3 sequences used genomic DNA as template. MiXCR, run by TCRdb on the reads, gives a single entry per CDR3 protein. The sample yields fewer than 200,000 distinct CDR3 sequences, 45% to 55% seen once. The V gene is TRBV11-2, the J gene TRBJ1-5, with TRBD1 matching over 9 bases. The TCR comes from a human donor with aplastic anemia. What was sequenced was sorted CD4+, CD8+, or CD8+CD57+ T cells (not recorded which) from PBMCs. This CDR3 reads CASSLEGTGSQPQHF. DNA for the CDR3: TGTGCCAGCAGCTTAGAAGGGACAGGGTCTCAGCCCCAGCATTTT. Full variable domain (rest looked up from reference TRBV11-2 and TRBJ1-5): EAGVAQSPRYKIIEKRQSVAFWCNPISGHATLYWYQQILGQGPKLLIQFQNNGVVDDSQLPKDRFSAERLKGVDSTLKIQPAKLEDSAVYLCASSLEGTGSQPQHFGDGTRLSIL.